These T cell receptor beta chains were read from a single sample in a study of cytomegalovirus exposure and HLA in healthy donors. Generated by immunoSEQ multiplex PCR, the TCRdb table keeps only in-frame clones and is missing some. The repertoire holds 130,000 or so clones, with around 72% as singletons. The material sequenced was PBMCs. Source of these receptors: a man between 18 and 35 years old in good health and CMV-seropositive. CDR3s leave out the opening cysteine and the closing phenylalanine or tryptophan. The D gene is left open where the match is weak. Expanded clones get a size class; other rows say once, few or many, or leave the size out.

NA,TRBV18,TRBJ1-5,NA,ASSPTGSSNQPQH
few,TRBV10-2,TRBJ1-5,NA,ASSKQFHSNQPQH
NA,TRBV7-9,TRBJ1-2,TRBD1,ASSPSGQKYNYGYT
NA,TRBV5-6,TRBJ2-2,TRBD1,ASSPDRAITGELF
few,TRBV9,TRBJ2-7,NA,ASSVDSGSEQY
once,TRBV7-6,TRBJ2-7,NA,ASSPVSTGEDEQY
NA,TRBV6-1,TRBJ1-2,TRBD1,ASSERQGIYGYT
NA,TRBV7-2,TRBJ2-5,NA,ASSLDPPGRETQY
few,TRBV7-8,TRBJ2-5,TRBD2,ASSHGRLAGKETQY
NA,TRBV5-1,TRBJ1-1,NA,ASSLDWEGNTEAF